This T cell receptor beta chain was obtained from a study of blood T cell repertoires in COVID-19. Overall study: T cells, B-cell-depleted T cells, or PBMCs provided the cDNA or gDNA that served as material.

Original data processing: For nucleated cells, counts were estimated from reference gene primer amplification. Method: immunoSEQ multiplex PCR; TCRdb's copy keeps in-frame clones and lacks some. V, J and clone size derive from that table, while D and trimming were established from the DNA sequence. The table records 300,000 or so clones, roughly 87% of them present only once. Germline V gene data show CDR1 as MNHEY and CDR2 as SMNVEV (reference sequence). Trimming removed 2 bases from V and 0 bases from J; junction bases left unmatched: 19. CDR3 length: 21 amino acids. Residents of 24 US areas, aged about 18 to 95 years, made up the participants.

This chain joins TRBV27 and TRBJ2-7; 10 positions match TRBD2. The TCR was taken from a woman aged 25 to 39 who had recovered from COVID-19. The sequencing sample was made of PBMCs or T cells enriched from blood (not recorded which). CDR3 amino acids: CASSLLPKFGSGGGSSYEQYF. The CDR3 DNA reads TGTGCCAGCAGTTTACTCCCCAAGTTCGGCAGCGGGGGGGGGAGCTCCTACGAGCAGTACTTC.